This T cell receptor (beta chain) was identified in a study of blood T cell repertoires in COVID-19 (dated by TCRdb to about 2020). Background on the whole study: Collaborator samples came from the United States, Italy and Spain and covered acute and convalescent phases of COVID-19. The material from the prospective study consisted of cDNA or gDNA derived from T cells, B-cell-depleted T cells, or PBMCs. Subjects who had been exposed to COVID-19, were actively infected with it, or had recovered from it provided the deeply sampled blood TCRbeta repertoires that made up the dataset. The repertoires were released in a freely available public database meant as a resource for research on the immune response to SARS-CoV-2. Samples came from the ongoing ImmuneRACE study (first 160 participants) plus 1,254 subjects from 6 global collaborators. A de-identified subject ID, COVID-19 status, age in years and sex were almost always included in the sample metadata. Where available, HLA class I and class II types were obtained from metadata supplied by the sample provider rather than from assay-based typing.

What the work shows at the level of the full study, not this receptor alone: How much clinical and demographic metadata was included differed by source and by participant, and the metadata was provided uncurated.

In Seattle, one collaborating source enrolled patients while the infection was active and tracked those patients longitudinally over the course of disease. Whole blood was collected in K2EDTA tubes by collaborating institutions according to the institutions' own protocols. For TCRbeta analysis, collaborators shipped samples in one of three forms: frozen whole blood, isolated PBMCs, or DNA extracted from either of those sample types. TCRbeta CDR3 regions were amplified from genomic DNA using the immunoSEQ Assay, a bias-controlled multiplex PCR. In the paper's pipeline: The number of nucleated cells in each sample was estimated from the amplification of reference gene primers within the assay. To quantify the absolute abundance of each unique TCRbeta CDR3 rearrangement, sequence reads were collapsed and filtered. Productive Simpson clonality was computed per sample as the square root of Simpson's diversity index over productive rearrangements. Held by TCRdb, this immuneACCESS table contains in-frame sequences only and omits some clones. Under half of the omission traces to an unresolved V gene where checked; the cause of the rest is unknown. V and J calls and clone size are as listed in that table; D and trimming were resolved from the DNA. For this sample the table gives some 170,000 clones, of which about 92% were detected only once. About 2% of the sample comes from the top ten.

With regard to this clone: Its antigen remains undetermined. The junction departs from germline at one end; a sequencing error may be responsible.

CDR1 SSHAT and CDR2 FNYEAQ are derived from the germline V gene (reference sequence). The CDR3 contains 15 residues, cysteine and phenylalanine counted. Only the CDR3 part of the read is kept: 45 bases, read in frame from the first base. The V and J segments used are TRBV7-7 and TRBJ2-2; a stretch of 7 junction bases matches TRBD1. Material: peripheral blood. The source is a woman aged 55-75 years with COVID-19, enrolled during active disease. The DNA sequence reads TGTGCTAGCAGCCCTAGGACAGGGAACACCGGGGAGCTGTTTTTT. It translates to CASSPRTGNTGELFF.